The present TCR beta chain was sequenced within a study of monozygotic twins with inflammatory bowel disease. TCRdb reanalyzed the 5' RACE reads, giving one entry per CDR3 protein sequence and no DNA. The sample holds hundreds of thousands of distinct CDR3 sequences. Germline CDR1 LNHNV, CDR2 YYDKDF (reference sequence). There are 14 residues in the CDR3. This receptor was obtained from a human donor with ulcerative colitis or Crohn's disease, or a healthy co-twin of an affected twin (not recorded which). J is TRBJ2-1 and V is TRBV15; no DNA is available, so the TRBD1 call from TCRdb remains unchecked. The material sequenced was blood. The CDR3 region is CATSRGGKNNEQFF.